This T cell receptor (beta chain) was sequenced in a study of neurological immune-mediated disorders. General study findings and limits: Any association between clinical or MRI features and the multiple sclerosis repertoire cluster was absent. Among expanded clones, no CDR3 amino acid sequences were shared across subjects, a pattern suggesting private repertoires in all groups.

The V end was cut by 3 bases, the J end by 3 bases, with 14 bases between. This CDR3 is built from 15 residues. CDR1 is MGHDK, CDR2 SYGVNS, per germline. Concerning this clonotype: Its antigen is unidentified.

Over 170 million TCR-beta sequences (from 15-18 subjects) were yielded by each sequencing run. TCRdb fed the 5' RACE reads into MiXCR, producing one record per CDR3 protein. The data show around 60,000 distinct CDR3 sequences, 3% to 4% seen once. This rearrangement joins TRBV25-1 to TRBJ1-1; D is possibly TRBD1 (6 bases). The source is a woman in her sixties or seventies with multiple sclerosis. The sequenced sample consisted of PBMCs. The CDR3 is CASSEIRGRDTEAFF. CDR3 sequence (DNA): TGTGCCAGCAGTGAGATCAGGGGTAGGGACACTGAAGCTTTCTTT.